These 24 T cell receptor beta chains share one sample of origin, sequenced in a study of early T cells in non-severe SARS-CoV-2 infection. Via MiXCR, TCRdb re-called the 5' RACE reads, giving one row per CDR3 protein. The sample carries fewer than 70,000 distinct CDR3 sequences, approximately 12% recorded once. Sequencing was performed on whole blood. The receptors were gathered from an adult who was a healthcare worker with PCR-confirmed SARS-CoV-2 infection or an uninfected control (not recorded which).

The chain combines TRBV20-1 with TRBJ1-5; D perhaps matches TRBD1 (5 bases). V dropped 6 bases and J dropped 5 bases, with 17 bases sitting between them. CDR1 is DFQATT and CDR2 is SNEGSKA in the germline V gene (reference sequence). The CDR3 is made up of 14 amino acids. The CDR3 spells CSATGTLTDQPQHF. CDR3 nucleotides: TGCAGTGCCACGGGGACTCTAACTGATCAGCCCCAGCATTTT.

The chain couples TRBV20-1 to TRBJ2-3; D gene unclear. There are 12 residues in the CDR3. V dropped 4 bases and J dropped 6 bases, with 11 bases sitting between them. Germline V gene data show CDR1 as DFQATT and CDR2 as SNEGSKA (reference sequence). The DNA for the CDR3 is TGCAGTGCTAAGCGCGTGAGGGATACGCAGTATTTT. Its protein is CSAKRVRDTQYF.

This clonotype was seen only a few times. The chain carries TRBV27 and TRBJ2-1; D gene ambiguous. The CDR3 runs 13 residues. From germline, CDR1 is MNHEY and CDR2 SMNVEV (reference sequence). Between the trimmed V and J ends, which lost 5 bases and 8 bases, there was a span of 13 bases. CDR3 loop: CASSPPVVDEQFF. The CDR3 DNA reads as TGTGCCAGCAGTCCCCCCGTTGTGGATGAGCAGTTCTTC.

This clonotype was observed many times. This chain links TRBV4-2 with TRBJ2-7; perhaps D is TRBD1 or TRBD2 (5 bases each). Germline assignment: CDR1 LGHNA and CDR2 YNFKEQ. The CDR3 runs to 15 residues. V was pared by 4 bases and J by 0 bases, with 13 bases between. The DNA for the CDR3 is TGTGCCAGCAGCCCGTCGAGGGGAAGCTCCTACGAGCAGTACTTC. Its protein is CASSPSRGSSYEQYF.

This clonotype was recorded many times. The V gene is TRBV11-3, the J gene TRBJ2-5; 7 bases are a match to TRBD1. The J segment lost 5 bases and the V segment lost 7 bases, leaving 4 bases of the junction unmatched. The CDR3 extends over 12 amino acids. In germline, CDR1 is SGHNT, CDR2 YENEEA. CDR3 sequence (DNA): TGTGCCAGCACCACAGGGGCCGAGACCCAGTACTTC. Translation gives CASTTGAETQYF. The full variable domain, completed using reference TRBV11-3 and TRBJ2-5, is EAGVVQSPRYKIIEKKQPVAFWCNPISGHNTLYWYLQNLGQGPELLIRYENEEAVDDSQLPKDRFSAERLKGVDSTLKIQPAELGDSAVYLCASTTGAETQYFGPGTRLLVL.

CDR3 nucleotide sequence: TGTGCCAGCAGCCCAGGGCGCCGGGTGGAGCAGTACTTC. It translates to CASSPGRRVEQYF. V usage is TRBV9 and J usage is TRBJ2-7, with D possibly being TRBD1 (5 bases). Trimming took 4 bases from V and 7 from J, leaving 15 bases between them. Germline loops: CDR1 SGDLS, CDR2 YYNGEE. CDR3 size: 13 residues. The full variable domain, its missing parts supplied by reference TRBV9 and TRBJ2-7, is DSGVTQTPKHLITATGQRVTLRCSPRSGDLSVYWYQQSLDQGLQFLIQYYNGEERAKGNILERFSAQQFPDLHSELNLSSLELGDSALYFCASSPGRRVEQYFGPGTRLTVT.

This clonotype was seen more than once but under ten times. The chain links TRBV21-1 to TRBJ2-7; TRBD1, the table's D call, lacks a check against the DNA. TRBV21-1 is listed as a pseudogene. This CDR3 region has 12 residues. CDR3 DNA sequence: TGTGCCAGCAGCAATAGGACAGGGGGCGCCAACTTC. It yields the protein CASSNRTGGANF.

In this sample, this clonotype turned up many times. The J gene is TRBJ1-1, the V gene TRBV5-6; D is perhaps TRBD1 (6 bases). V shed 0 bases and J shed 0 bases, with 12 bases lying between them. This CDR3 is 16 amino acids long. Per the germline V gene, CDR1 is SGHDT and CDR2 is YYEEEE. The CDR3 loop is CASSLAAGALNTEAFF. The CDR3 DNA sequence: TGTGCCAGCAGCTTGGCTGCAGGGGCCCTGAACACTGAAGCTTTCTTT.

This clonotype appeared many times. The rearrangement joins TRBV11-3 to TRBJ2-7, with 11 bases aligning to TRBD2. The CDR3 runs 15 residues. V gave up 5 bases and J gave up 2 bases; unmatched junction bases: 5. Germline CDR1 SGHNT, CDR2 YENEEA. CDR3: CASSLGTSGAYEQYF. CDR3 in DNA: TGTGCCAGCAGCCTCGGGACTAGCGGCGCCTACGAGCAGTACTTC.

This rearrangement joins TRBV7-8 to TRBJ2-3, with D possibly matching TRBD2 (6 bases). Trimming stripped 5 bases from V and 5 bases from J, with 14 bases between. CDR1 SGHVS and CDR2 FQNEAQ come from the germline V gene. The CDR3 is 14 amino acids. The CDR3: CASSVRDFRDTQYF. The CDR3 DNA is TGTGCCAGCAGCGTCCGGGACTTCCGAGATACGCAGTATTTT.

The V and J genes are TRBV4-2 and TRBJ1-2; D gene uncertain. Trimming removed 1 base from V and 4 bases from J, with 13 bases in between. The CDR3 extends over 15 amino acids. CDR1 LGHNA and CDR2 YNFKEQ come from the germline V gene. DNA for the CDR3: TGTGCCAGCAGCCAAGCCCTACATTCCTCCTATGGCTACACCTTC. Amino acids: CASSQALHSSYGYTF.

This clonotype was detected ten times or more. J is TRBJ2-3 and V is TRBV29-1, with D perhaps assigned TRBD1 or TRBD2 (5 bases each). Trimming removed 6 bases at V and 6 bases at J, with 19 bases between. The CDR3 length is 14 residues. Germline V gene data show CDR1 as SQVTM and CDR2 as ANQGSEA. CDR3 in amino acids: CSVRGTFREDTQYF. CDR3 bases: TGCAGCGTGCGCGGTACATTCAGGGAGGATACGCAGTATTTT.

In this sample, this clonotype turned up a few times. The CDR3 spells CASSTSGGAGNTIYF. CDR3 DNA: TGTGCCAGCAGCACAAGCGGGGGTGCTGGAAACACCATATATTTT. The genes are TRBV3-1 and TRBJ1-3, with a possible D match to TRBD1 (5 bases). CDR1 is LGHDT, CDR2 YNNKEL, per germline (reference sequence). Trimming took off 5 bases at V and 2 bases at J, with 13 bases between the two ends. The CDR3 loop spans 15 amino acids.

The genes are TRBV29-1 and TRBJ2-2; either TRBD1 or TRBD2 may fit D (5 bases each). The CDR3 consists of 15 residues. Germline V gene lookup returns CDR1 SQVTM and CDR2 ANQGSEA. V was clipped by 4 bases and J by 1 base, with 13 bases between them. CDR3: CSVGAGTVNTGELFF. CDR3 DNA: TGCAGCGTTGGGGCCGGGACGGTGAACACCGGGGAGCTGTTTTTT.

This clonotype has a count of ten or more. The gene calls are TRBV7-6 and TRBJ1-1; 7 positions agree with TRBD1. Germline CDR1 reads SGHVS; CDR2 reads FNYEAQ. There are 17 residues in the CDR3. The J segment lost 1 base and the V segment lost 5 bases, leaving 13 bases of the junction unmatched. The CDR3 nucleotides read TGTGCCAGCAGCCCCCAACCCGGACAGGCTGAGAACACTGAAGCTTTCTTT. It specifies CASSPQPGQAENTEAFF.

This clonotype appeared many times. The CDR3 here is CASSRGTHYGYTF. The CDR3 bases are TGTGCCAGCAGCCGTGGGACTCATTATGGCTACACCTTC. The V call is TRBV3-1, the J call TRBJ1-2, with D maybe TRBD1 (5 bases). The germline gives CDR1 LGHDT, CDR2 YNNKEL (reference sequence). The CDR3 has 13 amino acids. V lost 4 bases and J lost 5, with 11 bases in between.

The chain couples TRBV28 to TRBJ1-1, with 8 bases identical to TRBD1. The CDR3 has 15 residues. Trimming cost V 8 bases and J 1 base; bases outside gene matches: 9. CDR1 and CDR2 (germline): MDHEN, SYDVKM. CDR3 amino acids: CASLTQGDGNTEAFF. The CDR3 region has the DNA TGTGCCAGCCTAACACAGGGGGACGGGAACACTGAAGCTTTCTTT.

This clonotype was detected ten times or more. The CDR3 spells CASSPREGDSPLHF. The CDR3 nucleotides are TGTGCCAGCTCACCTCGGGAGGGGGATTCACCCCTCCACTTT. The genes are TRBV18 and TRBJ1-6; D is possibly TRBD1 (6 bases). The CDR3 has 14 residues. Germline V lookup: CDR1 KGHSH, CDR2 LQKENI. Between the trimmed V and J ends, which lost 3 bases and 8 bases, there was a span of 11 bases.

This clonotype was counted a few times. V is TRBV28 and J is TRBJ2-7; no clear D. The CDR3 has 14 residues. Trimming cost V 5 bases and J 3 bases, with 14 bases left between them. CDR1 and CDR2 from the germline V gene are MDHEN and SYDVKM. As DNA, the CDR3 is TGTGCCAGCAGTCGTCTCTTGGTCGTCTACGAGCAGTACTTC. It specifies CASSRLLVVYEQYF. Full variable domain (rest looked up from reference TRBV28 and TRBJ2-7): DVKVTQSSRYLVKRTGEKVFLECVQDMDHENMFWYRQDPGLGLRLIYFSYDVKMKEKGDIPEGYSVSREKKERFSLILESASTNQTSMYLCASSRLLVVYEQYFGPGTRLTVT.

This chain joins TRBV19 and TRBJ1-2, with D maybe TRBD1 (6 bases). Trimming took 4 bases from V and 4 from J, leaving 13 bases between them. The germline gives CDR1 LNHDA, CDR2 SQIVND (reference sequence). The CDR3 loop spans 14 amino acids. CDR3 loop: CASSTAGDTYGYTF. CDR3 DNA: TGTGCCAGTAGTACAGCAGGGGATACCTATGGCTACACCTTC.

This clonotype was recorded many times. V and J are TRBV29-1 and TRBJ1-3; D ambiguous. This CDR3 has 11 residues. CDR1 and CDR2 (germline): SQVTM, ANQGSEA. The CDR3 DNA reads as TGCACCGGTAGGGATGGAAACACCATATATTTT. Protein: CTGRDGNTIYF.

A few counts support this clonotype. The rearrangement joins TRBV29-1 to TRBJ2-3, with a possible D match to TRBD1 (6 bases). The V and J ends lost 7 bases and 4 bases respectively, with 15 bases between them. Germline loops: CDR1 SQVTM, CDR2 ANQGSEA. The CDR3 spans 13 residues. DNA of the CDR3: TGCAGCGCAGACAGGTTTTCAGCAGATACGCAGTATTTT. Residues: CSADRFSADTQYF.

This clonotype was picked up many times. The V gene is TRBV19, the J gene TRBJ1-4, with TRBD1 as a possible D gene (5 bases). Germline V gene lookup returns CDR1 LNHDA and CDR2 SQIVND (reference sequence). There are 14 residues in the CDR3. V lost 5 bases to trimming and J lost 8 bases, with 15 bases between them. DNA of the CDR3: TGTGCCAGTAGTGTCCAGGGCGTGAAGGAAAAACTGTTTTTT. Protein product: CASSVQGVKEKLFF.

This sequence joins TRBV19 and TRBJ2-6, with 7 positions matching TRBD1. V shed 2 bases and J 2 bases; nucleotides not matched to a gene: 0. CDR3 length: 15 residues. Germline V gene lookup returns CDR1 LNHDA and CDR2 SQIVND (reference sequence). CDR3 nucleotide sequence: TGTGCCAGTAGTATAACAGGGGCTGGGGCCAACGTCCTGACTTTC. Amino acids: CASSITGAGANVLTF.